Below, 2 T cell receptor beta chains from the same sample are listed, as sequenced in a study of beta chain features in type 1 diabetes. What was sequenced were expressed TCRB transcripts, since all of the isolated RNA had been reverse transcribed. Generated by immunoSEQ multiplex PCR, the TCRdb table keeps only in-frame clones and is missing some. The sample has nearly 250,000 clones; under 70% are singletons. The specimen sequenced was naive CD4+ T cells from blood. The receptor set was obtained from a man aged 25 to 40 in good health.

The count of this clone is one. The rearrangement joins TRBV10-3 to TRBJ2-7; D is undetermined. This CDR3 is 14 amino acids long. Germline loops: CDR1 ENHRY, CDR2 SYGVKD. V was clipped by 4 bases and J by 4 bases, with 14 bases between them. The chain's CDR3 is CAISVGASGYEQYF. In DNA form, the CDR3 reads TGTGCCATCAGTGTAGGTGCCTCCGGTTACGAGCAGTACTTC.

This chain joins TRBV29-1 and TRBJ2-7; 8 bases align to TRBD1. Germline values: CDR1 SQVTM, CDR2 ANQGSEA. Trimming removed 1 base from V and 0 bases from J; junction bases left unmatched: 11. The length of the CDR3 is 17 residues. The CDR3 sequence: CSVEVPGTGPGSYEQYF. CDR3 DNA sequence: TGCAGCGTTGAAGTTCCCGGGACAGGTCCGGGCTCCTACGAGCAGTACTTC.